The rows below give T cell receptor beta chains drawn from one sample of a study of shared clonotypes between healthy human individuals. Clones were read by immunoSEQ multiplex PCR, and TCRdb kept only the in-frame ones, dropping some. The repertoire includes roughly 590,000 clones, less than 97% of them detected once, and over 0.09% sits in the top ten. Sample: naive CD8+ T cells sorted from blood. These receptor sequences come from a woman aged 30 to 39 in good health. The conserved cysteine and the conserved F or W are not part of the CDR3 here. Fields, in order: J gene, V gene, CDR3 protein.

J: TRBJ1-1
V: TRBV15
CDR3: ATSRNYLRSTEAF

J: TRBJ2-7
V: TRBV27
CDR3: ASSPTSGSVQY

J: TRBJ2-7
V: TRBV5-1
CDR3: ASSFLTGGESYEQY

J: TRBJ2-7
V: TRBV27
CDR3: ASSTSGRAYEQY

J: TRBJ1-3
V: TRBV28
CDR3: ASFWRSGNTIY

J: TRBJ2-3
V: TRBV13
CDR3: ASSLSPGGTDTQY

J: TRBJ1-5
V: TRBV2
CDR3: ASSDRREESNQPQH

J: TRBJ1-5
V: TRBV5-5
CDR3: ASSGTGQPQH

J: TRBJ2-5
V: TRBV27
CDR3: ASSLGGSPGETQY

J: TRBJ2-6
V: TRBV13
CDR3: ASSLVVGQGSGANVLT

J: TRBJ1-1
V: TRBV9
CDR3: ASSEEGFTEAF

J: TRBJ1-1
V: TRBV19
CDR3: ASSITDRGDTEAF

J: TRBJ1-1
V: TRBV5-6
CDR3: ASSLAGGLNTEAF

J: TRBJ2-1
V: TRBV14
CDR3: ASSQYGGRAYNEQF

J: TRBJ2-3
V: TRBV27
CDR3: ASSGHRFTQY

J: TRBJ1-2
V: TRBV4-1
CDR3: ASSQAEGGGLGYT

J: TRBJ1-5
V: TRBV6-5
CDR3: ASSYSPRGPQH

J: TRBJ2-1
V: TRBV28
CDR3: ASRLITSGRDNEQF

J: TRBJ2-7
V: TRBV15
CDR3: ATSAGTGDYEQY

J: TRBJ1-2
V: TRBV29-1
CDR3: SVEIQGINYGYT

J: TRBJ2-7
V: TRBV27
CDR3: ASSPGQGYEQY

J: TRBJ2-2
V: TRBV5-4
CDR3: ASRGQKLYTGELF

J: TRBJ2-7
V: TRBV27
CDR3: ASSPGLAGGHEQY

J: TRBJ2-2
V: TRBV9
CDR3: ASSASGGNTGELF

J: .
V: TRBV28
CDR3: ASSLMAGGTYEQY

J: TRBJ1-1
V: TRBV10-3
CDR3: AIRGAGQNTEAF

J: TRBJ1-1
V: TRBV10-1
CDR3: ASSDGSRGGEAF

J: TRBJ2-3
V: TRBV28
CDR3: ASSLRGGVSDTQY

J: TRBJ2-2
V: TRBV2
CDR3: ASRERATGELF

J: TRBJ2-5
V: TRBV7-9
CDR3: ASRLRETQY

J: TRBJ1-4
V: TRBV2
CDR3: ASSDPGDRVEKLF

J: TRBJ1-2
V: TRBV27
CDR3: ASSPTGAFYGYT

J: TRBJ2-7
V: TRBV19
CDR3: ASSISPLYYEQY

J: TRBJ2-7
V: TRBV7-3
CDR3: ASSFGGRAYEQY

J: TRBJ2-5
V: TRBV7-7
CDR3: ASSTKQRGETQY

J: TRBJ1-2
V: TRBV27
CDR3: ASSLSPQNPYGYT

J: TRBJ2-7
V: TRBV28
CDR3: ASAYGVAYEQY

J: TRBJ1-1
V: TRBV10-1
CDR3: ASSEGGEAF

J: TRBJ1-4
V: TRBV19
CDR3: ASSPPLGRTVEKLF

J: TRBJ2-7
V: TRBV27
CDR3: ASSMQIGTGNYEQY

J: TRBJ2-1
V: TRBV29-1
CDR3: SVEGRGADYNEQF

J: TRBJ2-7
V: TRBV10-3
CDR3: AISGDNSYEQY

J: TRBJ2-3
V: TRBV28
CDR3: ASSLDRGPSTDTQY

J: TRBJ2-1
V: TRBV2
CDR3: ASSATGSSFIQEQF

J: TRBJ2-5
V: TRBV4-1
CDR3: ASSQGAGGLETQY